This is a list of T cell receptor beta chains from one sample in a study of T cells expressing NK-cell markers. TCRdb reprocessed the 5' RACE reads; each CDR3 protein has one entry and no DNA is given. Its listing shows about 400,000 distinct CDR3 sequences. Input material: blood T cells: a sorted CD56 or NKG2C T cell subset, CD4+ or CD8+ T cells, or bulk PBMC T cells (not recorded which). These receptors came from a woman aged 45-60 years in good health. Each CDR3 is given with its conserved first and last residue. The order of the fields is V gene, J gene, CDR3 protein.

>TRBV12-3/TRBV12-4|TRBJ2-7
CASRGRDRIYEQYF
>TRBV12-3/TRBV12-4|TRBJ1-4
CASSRRDREPTNEKLFF
>TRBV3-1|TRBJ2-5
CASSGEPSGKGVETQYF
>TRBV20-1|TRBJ2-1
CSASDWTSGKINEQFF
>TRBV5-1|TRBJ1-2
CASSSTGTYGYTF
>TRBV12-3/TRBV12-4|TRBJ1-6
CASSHGANNSPLHF
>TRBV12-3/TRBV12-4|TRBJ2-7
CASSLEFHEQYF
>TRBV2|TRBJ2-1
CASSNEGWGGESSYNEQFF
>TRBV30|TRBJ2-3
CAWTSGFPSTDTQYF
>TRBV29-1|TRBJ2-2
CSVWDFTGELFF
>TRBV5-1|TRBJ2-7
CASSLVVAGGPGEQYF
>TRBV13|TRBJ2-1
CASSLSGSLTGTGPYNEQFF
>TRBV29-1|TRBJ1-3
CSVTDRYSGNTIYF
>TRBV7-9|TRBJ2-7
CASSRIVGQKDIVSYEQYF
>TRBV11-3|TRBJ2-3
CASSLNALGFQDTQYF
>TRBV18|TRBJ2-4
CASSSQATGDKNIQYF
>TRBV6-6|TRBJ1-2
CASSYSSNGASNYGYTF
>TRBV29-1|TRBJ1-2
CSVDIATEYGYTF
>TRBV20-1|TRBJ1-3
CSAPNRGEGTIYF
>TRBV5-1|TRBJ2-7
CASSLAGGRSYEQYF
>TRBV5-6|TRBJ2-3
CASSLGTGFLTDTQYF
>TRBV20-1|TRBJ2-5
CSAGTLVGTQYF
>TRBV10-1|TRBJ2-1
CASSESGLVNEQFF
>TRBV12-3/TRBV12-4|TRBJ2-6
CASSLRLVGPLSGANVLTF
>TRBV5-1|TRBJ1-2
CASSLLREANYGYTF
>TRBV20-1|TRBJ2-4
CSARDILGSGSQYF
>TRBV6-5|TRBJ2-7
CASSSSRWAGGEQYF
>TRBV10-3|TRBJ2-1
CAISDFIIAGYNEQFF
>TRBV11-2|TRBJ1-4
CASSYRTPLGATNEKLFF
>TRBV24-1|TRBJ1-2
CAVWSSSLGYTF
>TRBV11-2|TRBJ1-1
CASSLFRTGSTEAFF
>TRBV21-1|TRBJ2-3
CASSERRDTQYF
>TRBV6-2/TRBV6-3|TRBJ2-3
CASSYLLAADTQYF
>TRBV20-1|TRBJ1-2
CSAIERDISYGYTF
>TRBV10-2|TRBJ2-3
CASRDSGTIAGTQYF
>TRBV12-3/TRBV12-4|TRBJ2-1
CASSLAPWGGDNEQFF
>TRBV12-3/TRBV12-4|TRBJ2-1
CASQEAGSYYNEQFF
>TRBV4-1|TRBJ2-5
CASSQILRDRGEETQYF
>TRBV12-5|TRBJ2-1
CASGSGYSNNEQFF
>TRBV6-2/TRBV6-3|TRBJ1-5
CATKGAPSQPQHF
>TRBV7-8|TRBJ1-2
CASSHHLPREGGSGYTF
>TRBV20-1|TRBJ2-2
CSAREVQAAGELFF
>TRBV3-1|TRBJ2-7
CASSQVRYEQYF
>TRBV19|TRBJ1-1
CASSIRPDTEAFF
>TRBV4-1|TRBJ2-5
CASSSDAASGMLETQYF
>TRBV4-1|TRBJ2-1
CASSHPTPGGEQFF
>TRBV20-1|TRBJ2-3
CSARPSYTDTQYF
>TRBV29-1|TRBJ2-7
CSVLSGRAAGEQYF
>TRBV10-3|TRBJ2-2
CAISPGLAGVGELFF
>TRBV20-1|TRBJ1-2
CSADLSGQGNYGYTF
>TRBV6-5|TRBJ1-5
CASGMRAYQPQHF
>TRBV3-1|TRBJ2-7
CASSQVGEQYF
>TRBV7-8|TRBJ1-5
CASSLAPGGRQPQHF
>TRBV24-1|TRBJ2-1
CATSDFNRGQFF
>TRBV12-3/TRBV12-4|TRBJ1-2
CASRQRELYGYTF
>TRBV12-3/TRBV12-4|TRBJ2-1
CASRGQGEYNEQFF
>TRBV5-4|TRBJ2-5
CASSFPTGAQETQYF